The 21 T cell receptor beta chains given below trace back to one sample, sequenced in a study of blood T cell repertoires in COVID-19. Profiling relied on immunoSEQ multiplex PCR, and the TCRdb table lists in-frame clones only, not all of them. The sample records 250,000 to 300,000 clones, about 90% being singletons. What was sequenced was PBMCs or T cells enriched from blood (not recorded which). The receptors derive from a woman aged 45-65 years who had been exposed to COVID-19.

V usage is TRBV5-1 and J usage is TRBJ1-6; the D is unclear. This CDR3 spans 15 amino acids. Germline V CDR1 and CDR2: SGHRS, YFSETQ. Trimming cost V 0 bases and J 3 bases, with 7 bases left between them. The CDR3 loop reads CASSLDGVYNSPLHF. In DNA, the CDR3 is TGCGCCAGCAGCTTGGACGGGGTCTATAATTCACCCCTCCACTTT.

The rearrangement uses TRBV7-9 and TRBJ2-1, with a possible D match to TRBD2 (6 bases). Germline assignment: CDR1 SEHNR and CDR2 FQNEAQ (reference sequence). The V end lost 0 bases, the J end lost 9 bases, and 9 bases lay between the germline ends. This CDR3 spans 13 amino acids. Here the CDR3 DNA reads TGTGCCAGCAGCTTAGCGGGGGGATTTGAGCAGTTCTTC. It translates to CASSLAGGFEQFF.

The rearrangement links TRBV3-1 (or the pseudogene TRBV3-2) to TRBJ2-7, with unresolved D. CDR3 length: 16 residues. Deletions cut 1 base from V and 4 bases from J, with 17 bases between. Germline V CDR1 and CDR2: LGHDT, YNNKEL (reference sequence). This chain's CDR3 is CASSQAAAALPYEQYF. The CDR3 DNA reads TGTGCCAGCAGCCAAGCGGCGGCAGCTTTGCCTTACGAGCAGTACTTC.

This chain joins TRBV28 and TRBJ1-3, with D tentatively TRBD1 (6 bases). Germline loops: CDR1 MDHEN, CDR2 SYDVKM. The CDR3 runs 11 residues. Trimming left V 6 bases short and J 10 bases short, with 10 bases between. This CDR3 is CASSPGVTIYF. The DNA for the CDR3 is TGTGCCAGCAGCCCAGGGGTTACCATATATTTT.

The chain couples TRBV10-3 to TRBJ1-1; D remains ambiguous. This CDR3 is built from 14 residues. Between the trimmed V and J ends, which lost 8 bases and 1 base, there was a span of 14 bases. Germline CDR1 is ENHRY and CDR2 is SYGVKD. CDR3 amino acids: CAIAKTPSNTEAFF. The DNA of the CDR3 is TGTGCCATCGCAAAGACACCATCGAACACTGAAGCTTTCTTT.

This chain connects TRBV6-5 to TRBJ2-5; 7 bases map to TRBD2. CDR1 and CDR2 from the germline V gene are MNHEY and SVGAGI. The CDR3 length is 11 residues. V lost 11 bases, J lost 7 bases, and 7 bases stayed unmatched. The CDR3, as DNA: TGTGCCGTGGGGGGGGTTGGGACCCAGTACTTC. It translates to CAVGGVGTQYF.

The V gene is TRBV30, the J gene TRBJ1-6; TRBD1 is a possible D gene (6 bases). This CDR3 comprises 15 residues. Trimming pared 5 bases from V and 1 base from J, leaving 12 bases between. Looked up from germline, CDR1 is GTSNPN and CDR2 is SVGIG (reference sequence). The CDR3 region has the DNA TGTGCCTGGCCCAACCAGGGGTCCTATAATTCACCCCTCCACTTT. This sequence encodes CAWPNQGSYNSPLHF.

The gene calls are TRBV24-1 and TRBJ2-7; perhaps TRBD2 as D (5 bases). Trimming removed 5 bases from V and 3 bases from J, with 16 bases in between. CDR1 KGHDR and CDR2 SFDVKD come from the germline V gene. This CDR3 has 15 amino acids. The CDR3 sequence is CATSVKRGNFYEQYF. CDR3 in DNA: TGTGCCACCAGTGTCAAGAGAGGGAACTTCTACGAGCAGTACTTC.

This chain connects TRBV29-1 to TRBJ2-2; D gene uncertain. The CDR3 covers 14 residues. The ends were cut back, 1 base at V and 0 bases at J, with 6 bases in the middle. The V gene's germline CDR1 is SQVTM and CDR2 ANQGSEA. Here the CDR3 reads CSVEAVANTGELFF. The CDR3 bases are TGCAGCGTTGAAGCTGTCGCGAACACCGGGGAGCTGTTTTTT.

V and J are TRBV5-4 and TRBJ2-7; D possibly corresponds to TRBD2 (5 bases). Trimming took off 2 bases at V and 7 bases at J, with 19 bases between the two ends. This CDR3 has 15 amino acids. CDR1 is SGHNT and CDR2 is YYREEE in the germline V gene (reference sequence). CDR3 protein: CASSFRFRGPGEQYF. In DNA, the CDR3 is TGTGCCAGCAGCTTCCGGTTCCGGGGTCCGGGGGAGCAGTACTTC.

This rearrangement joins TRBV5-1 to TRBJ2-7, with D possibly matching TRBD1 (6 bases). CDR1 and CDR2 (germline): SGHRS, YFSETQ. The CDR3 is made up of 15 amino acids. The ends were cut back, 0 bases at V and 3 bases at J, with 13 bases in the middle. This CDR3 reads CASSLEQGLYYEQYF. In DNA form, the CDR3 reads TGCGCCAGCAGCTTGGAACAGGGCTTGTACTACGAGCAGTACTTC.

As regards this clone: One junction end does not reproduce the germline sequence, and a read error may be involved. This chain connects TRBV20-1 to TRBJ1-2; TRBD1 matches 8 bases. CDR3 length: 12 amino acids. Germline loops: CDR1 DFQATT, CDR2 SNEGSKA (reference sequence). The CDR3 loop reads CSASGSGGLGGF. CDR3 sequence (DNA): TGCAGTGCTAGTGGGTCAGGGGGCTTAGGTGGGTTC.

The chain links TRBV27 to TRBJ2-5; maybe TRBD2 (6 bases). The V end lost 5 bases, the J end lost 2 bases, and 15 bases lay between the germline ends. Germline V CDR1 and CDR2: MNHEY, SMNVEV (reference sequence). CDR3 length: 15 amino acids. CDR3 amino acids: CASSTAGSRQETQYF. DNA for the CDR3: TGTGCCAGCAGTACCGCGGGGAGCAGACAAGAGACCCAGTACTTC.

V is TRBV27 and J is TRBJ1-1, with 7 nucleotides matching TRBD1. The CDR3 is 15 residues long. After removal of 7 bases from V and 4 bases from J, the junction contained 12 bases not matched to a gene. CDR1 is MNHEY, CDR2 SMNVEV, per germline (reference sequence). The CDR3 coding sequence is TGTGCCAGCACGAAAGGGGGCGGGGTTTTCACTGAAGCTTTCTTT. It specifies CASTKGGGVFTEAFF.

J is TRBJ1-6 and V is TRBV27, with a weak D call TRBD1 (5 bases). Germline V gene data show CDR1 as MNHEY and CDR2 as SMNVEV (reference sequence). Trimming shortened V by 0 bases and J by 7 bases, and 7 bases separated the two germline ends. The CDR3 runs to 14 residues. For the CDR3, the DNA is TGTGCCAGCAGTTTATCGCCAGGGAATTCACCCCTCCACTTT. It yields the protein CASSLSPGNSPLHF.

The chain recombines TRBV29-1 with TRBJ2-7, with 7 bases matching TRBD2. The CDR3 has 14 amino acids. Germline-derived CDR1 and CDR2 are SQVTM and ANQGSEA. The J segment lost 0 bases and the V segment lost 7 bases, leaving 9 bases of the junction unmatched. The CDR3 nucleotides are TGCAGCGCGCGGGGAGGGCAGCACTCCTACGAGCAGTACTTC. Its protein is CSARGGQHSYEQYF.

The rearrangement uses TRBV7-2 and TRBJ2-3; 8 bases line up with TRBD2. The CDR3 contains 16 residues. Germline V gene sequence: CDR1 SGHTA, CDR2 FQGNSA. With 7 bases clipped from V and 4 bases from J, the junction kept 13 bases outside the gene matches. CDR3 loop: CASNANPGGPPDTQYF. Written as DNA, the CDR3 is TGTGCCAGCAACGCCAATCCGGGGGGGCCGCCAGATACGCAGTATTTT.

This clone was seen once. The J gene is TRBJ1-4, the V gene TRBV19; 7 positions match TRBD1. CDR1 is LNHDA, CDR2 SQIVND, per germline (reference sequence). After removal of 5 bases from V and 3 bases from J, the junction contained 3 bases not matched to a gene. The CDR3 sequence is 14 residues long. DNA of the CDR3: TGTGCCAGTAGTCTGACAGGGCCTAATGAAAAACTGTTTTTT. It is translated as CASSLTGPNEKLFF.

The chain has TRBV2 and TRBJ2-7; TRBD2 aligns across 11 bases. The CDR3 spans 14 residues. Trimming at V came to 2 bases and at J to 6 bases, leaving 3 bases not matched to a gene. The germline gives CDR1 SNHLY, CDR2 FYNNEI. The CDR3 DNA sequence: TGTGCCAGCAGTGAACTAGCGGGGGGTTTCGAGCAGTACTTC. Translation gives CASSELAGGFEQYF. Full variable domain (remainder filled in from reference TRBV2 and TRBJ2-7): EPEVTQTPSHQVTQMGQEVILRCVPISNHLYFYWYRQILGQKVEFLVSFYNNEISEKSEIFDDQFSVERPDGSNFTLKIRSTKLEDSAMYFCASSELAGGFEQYFGPGTRLTVT.

This rearrangement joins TRBV10-3 to TRBJ1-5; weak D call: TRBD1 (6 bases). The length of the CDR3 is 15 residues. CDR1 is ENHRY, CDR2 SYGVKD, per germline. V was clipped by 2 bases and J by 6 bases, with 14 bases between them. As DNA, the CDR3 is TGTGCCATCAGTGAGGGGACAACAGGGAGTCAGCCCCAGCATTTT. Amino acids: CAISEGTTGSQPQHF.

The chain is built from TRBV9 and TRBJ2-2, with D possibly being TRBD1 (6 bases). Germline CDR1 SGDLS, CDR2 YYNGEE. Trimming took 3 bases from V and 7 from J, leaving 13 bases between them. This CDR3 contains 14 residues. The CDR3 spells CASSATQGVGELFF. CDR3 bases: TGTGCCAGCAGCGCCACACAGGGTGTCGGGGAGCTGTTTTTT. Based on the CDR3 plus reference TRBV9 and TRBJ2-2, the full variable domain is DSGVTQTPKHLITATGQRVTLRCSPRSGDLSVYWYQQSLDQGLQFLIQYYNGEERAKGNILERFSAQQFPDLHSELNLSSLELGDSALYFCASSATQGVGELFFGEGSRLTVL.